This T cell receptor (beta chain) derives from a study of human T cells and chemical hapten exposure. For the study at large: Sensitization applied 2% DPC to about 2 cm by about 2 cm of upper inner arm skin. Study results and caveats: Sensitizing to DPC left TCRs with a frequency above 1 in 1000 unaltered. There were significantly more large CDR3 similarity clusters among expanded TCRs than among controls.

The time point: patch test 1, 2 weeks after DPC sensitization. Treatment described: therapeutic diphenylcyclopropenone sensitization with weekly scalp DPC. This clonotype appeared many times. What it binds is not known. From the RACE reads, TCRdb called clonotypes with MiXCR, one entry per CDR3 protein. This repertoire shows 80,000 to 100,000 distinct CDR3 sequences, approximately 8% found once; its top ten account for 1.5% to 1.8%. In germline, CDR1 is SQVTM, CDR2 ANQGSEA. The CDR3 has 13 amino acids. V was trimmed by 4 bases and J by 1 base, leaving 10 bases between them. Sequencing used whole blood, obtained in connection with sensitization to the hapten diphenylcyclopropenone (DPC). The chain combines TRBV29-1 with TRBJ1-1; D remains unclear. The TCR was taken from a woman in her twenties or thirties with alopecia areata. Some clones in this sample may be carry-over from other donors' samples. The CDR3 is CSVGLQQNTEAFF. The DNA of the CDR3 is TGCAGCGTTGGTCTCCAGCAGAACACTGAAGCTTTCTTT.